This T cell receptor beta chain was obtained from a study of OX40 agonist ivuxolimab in advanced cancers. Study-wide findings and caveats: Researchers report that CD8+ T cells had, on average, more expanded clones than CD4+.

Measured with immunoSEQ multiplex PCR; TCRdb has only the in-frame clones, and not every one. The data contain some 150,000 clones, about 93% of them singletons. The length of the CDR3 is 17 residues. Germline V gene sequence: CDR1 MDHEN, CDR2 SYDVKM. V dropped 5 bases and J dropped 4 bases, with 21 bases sitting between them. In the case of this clone: The target antigen is unknown.

Sequences were derived from CD4+ or CD8+ T cells sorted from blood, sampled in a trial of the OX40 agonist ivuxolimab. This receptor was taken from an adult with an advanced solid tumor such as melanoma, head and neck, liver or kidney cancer. The rearrangement links TRBV28 to TRBJ2-1; tentatively, D is TRBD2 (5 bases). CDR3 protein: CASSPPGRSGLYNEQFF. In DNA form, the CDR3 reads TGTGCCAGCAGTCCCCCCGGGCGGAGCGGCCTTTACAATGAGCAGTTCTTC.